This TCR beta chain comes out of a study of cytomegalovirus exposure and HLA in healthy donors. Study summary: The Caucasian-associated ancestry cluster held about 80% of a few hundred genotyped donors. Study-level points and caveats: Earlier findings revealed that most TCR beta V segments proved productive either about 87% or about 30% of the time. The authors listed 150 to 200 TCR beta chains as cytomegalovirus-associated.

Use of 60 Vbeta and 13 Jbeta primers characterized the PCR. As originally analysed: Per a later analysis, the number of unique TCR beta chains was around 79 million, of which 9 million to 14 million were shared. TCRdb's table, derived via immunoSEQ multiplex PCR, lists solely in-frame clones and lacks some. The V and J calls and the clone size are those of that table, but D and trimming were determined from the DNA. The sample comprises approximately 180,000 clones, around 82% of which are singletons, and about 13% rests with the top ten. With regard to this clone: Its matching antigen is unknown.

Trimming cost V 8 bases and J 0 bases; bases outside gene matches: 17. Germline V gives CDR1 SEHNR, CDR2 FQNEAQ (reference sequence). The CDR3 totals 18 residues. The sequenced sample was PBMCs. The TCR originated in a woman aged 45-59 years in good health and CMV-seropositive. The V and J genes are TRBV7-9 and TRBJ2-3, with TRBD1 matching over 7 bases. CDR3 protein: CASARSGQAISSTDTQYF. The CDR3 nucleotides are TGTGCCAGCGCCCGAAGCGGACAGGCCATTTCTAGCACAGATACGCAGTATTTT.